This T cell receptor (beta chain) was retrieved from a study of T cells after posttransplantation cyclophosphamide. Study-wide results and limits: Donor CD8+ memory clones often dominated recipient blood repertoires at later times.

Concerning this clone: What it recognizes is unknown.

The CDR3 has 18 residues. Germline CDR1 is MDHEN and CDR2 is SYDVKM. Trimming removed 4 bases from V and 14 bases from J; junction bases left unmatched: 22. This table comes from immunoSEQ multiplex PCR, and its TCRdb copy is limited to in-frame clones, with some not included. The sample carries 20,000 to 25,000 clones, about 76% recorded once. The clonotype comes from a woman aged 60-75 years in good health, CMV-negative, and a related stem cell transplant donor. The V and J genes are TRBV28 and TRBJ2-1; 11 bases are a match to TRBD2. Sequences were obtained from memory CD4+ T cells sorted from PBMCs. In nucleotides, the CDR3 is TGTGCCAGCAGTTCCCGAGAAGAGGTTAGCGGGAGGGCCCGGAAGAAGTTCTTC. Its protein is CASSSREEVSGRARKKFF.